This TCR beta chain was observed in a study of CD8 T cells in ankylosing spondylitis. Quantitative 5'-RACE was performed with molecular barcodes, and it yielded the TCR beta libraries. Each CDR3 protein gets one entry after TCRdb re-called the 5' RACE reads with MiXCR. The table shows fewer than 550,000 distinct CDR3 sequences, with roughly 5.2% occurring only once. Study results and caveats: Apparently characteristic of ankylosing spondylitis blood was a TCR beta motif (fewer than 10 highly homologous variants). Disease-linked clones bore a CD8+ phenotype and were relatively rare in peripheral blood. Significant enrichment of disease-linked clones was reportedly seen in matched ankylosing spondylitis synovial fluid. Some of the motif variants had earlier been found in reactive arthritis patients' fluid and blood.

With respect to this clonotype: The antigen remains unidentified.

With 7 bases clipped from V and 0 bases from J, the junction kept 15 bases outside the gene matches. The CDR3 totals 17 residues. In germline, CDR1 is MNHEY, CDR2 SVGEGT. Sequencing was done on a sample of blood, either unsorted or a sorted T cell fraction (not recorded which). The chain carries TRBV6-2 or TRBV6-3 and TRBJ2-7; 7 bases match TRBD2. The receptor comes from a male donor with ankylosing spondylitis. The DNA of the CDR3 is TGTGCCAGCACCTTCTCGCCCGGGACTATCAGCTCCTACGAGCAGTACTTC. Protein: CASTFSPGTISSYEQYF.